The rows below give T cell receptor beta chains drawn from one sample of a study of a mutant IDH1 vaccine in newly diagnosed glioma. The protocol was immunoSEQ multiplex PCR, while the TCRdb copy is restricted to in-frame clones and leaves out a portion. In the table there are some 38,000 clones, just under 95% of which are singletons. Sample: PBMCs, taken from a glioma patient treated with radiotherapy, temozolomide or both. The receptors derive from a man between 18 and 29 years old with glioma. Each CDR3 is given with its conserved first and last residue. The D gene is left open where the match is weak. Size is omitted from some rows. Given values are once, few, many or a class for expanded clones.

d_call,v_call,clone_size,j_call,cdr3_aa,cdr3_nt
TRBD2,TRBV9,NA,TRBJ2-1,CASSPKAGGLDNEQFF,TGTGCCAGCAGCCCAAAAGCGGGAGGCCTTGACAATGAGCAGTTCTTC
TRBD2,TRBV15,few,TRBJ2-1,CATSSQGAGVPYNEQFF,TGTGCCACCAGCAGCCAAGGAGCGGGAGTACCCTACAATGAGCAGTTCTTC
NA,TRBV29-1,NA,TRBJ2-4,CSVVGRLAKNIQYF,TGCAGCGTTGTAGGCAGGTTAGCCAAAAACATTCAGTACTTC
NA,TRBV30,NA,TRBJ2-6,CAWSVRGSGANVLTF,TGTGCCTGGAGTGTACGTGGGTCTGGGGCCAACGTCCTGACTTTC
NA,TRBV9,once,TRBJ2-7,CASSVEDGPYEQYF,TGTGCCAGCAGCGTAGAAGACGGACCCTACGAGCAGTACTTC
NA,TRBV29-1,NA,TRBJ1-1,CSVGQPNTEAFF,TGCAGCGTTGGCCAGCCAAACACTGAAGCTTTCTTT
TRBD1,TRBV14,NA,TRBJ2-7,CASSQGRGRSHEQYF,TGTGCCAGCAGCCAAGGTAGGGGGCGATCCCACGAGCAGTACTTC
NA,TRBV6-5,NA,TRBJ2-7,CASSYVGSGTDEQYF,TGTGCCAGCAGTTACGTGGGGAGTGGGACCGACGAGCAGTACTTC
TRBD1,TRBV19,NA,TRBJ2-7,CASSADRANEQYF,TGTGCCAGTAGTGCGGACAGGGCGAACGAGCAGTACTTC
NA,TRBV20-1,NA,TRBJ2-7,CSATPWGEQYF,TGCAGTGCTACCCCTTGGGGCGAGCAGTACTTC
TRBD2,TRBV6-1,NA,TRBJ2-7,CASRETTSASYEQYF,TGTGCCAGCAGGGAGACTACTAGCGCGTCCTACGAGCAGTACTTC
NA,TRBV5-5,NA,TRBJ1-4,CASSLEVFRANEKLFF,TGTGCCAGCAGCTTGGAAGTGTTCAGGGCTAATGAAAAACTGTTTTTT
NA,TRBV7-8,NA,TRBJ1-2,CASKYRGDYGYTF,TGTGCCAGCAAATATAGAGGAGACTATGGCTACACCTTC
TRBD1,TRBV11-2,NA,TRBJ1-2,CASSPQGDYGYTF,TGTGCCAGCAGTCCGCAGGGGGACTATGGCTACACCTTC
NA,TRBV2,NA,TRBJ1-1,CASSAPTNTEAFF,TGTGCCAGCAGTGCCCCAACTAACACTGAAGCTTTCTTT
TRBD1,TRBV14,NA,TRBJ1-2,CASSQGSRGLSGYTF,TGTGCCAGCAGCCAAGGGTCCAGGGGGCTGAGTGGCTACACCTTC
NA,TRBV30,NA,TRBJ1-3,CAWSVRRSGNTIYF,TGTGCCTGGAGTGTACGGAGATCTGGAAACACCATATATTTT
NA,TRBV19,NA,TRBJ1-2,CASSIMAYSNYGYTF,TGTGCCAGTAGTATTATGGCGTATTCTAACTATGGCTACACCTTC
TRBD1,TRBV29-1,once,TRBJ2-2,CSVEIGTGGTGELFF,TGCAGCGTTGAGATCGGGACAGGGGGCACCGGGGAGCTGTTTTTT
TRBD1,TRBV19,NA,TRBJ1-1,CASSSYGTANTEAFF,TGTGCCAGTAGTAGCTACGGGACAGCGAACACTGAAGCTTTCTTT
NA,TRBV30,NA,TRBJ1-2,CAFSQYNYGYTF,TGTGCCTTCTCCCAGTATAACTATGGCTACACCTTC
NA,TRBV2,NA,TRBJ1-5,CASSAPNQPQHF,TGTGCCAGCAGTGCACCCAATCAGCCCCAGCATTTT
TRBD1,TRBV2,NA,TRBJ1-5,CASREGARQPQHF,TGTGCCAGCAGAGAGGGGGCGCGGCAGCCCCAGCATTTT
NA,TRBV15,NA,TRBJ2-5,CATSAGGLLKETQYF,TGTGCCACCAGTGCCGGGGGACTGCTAAAAGAGACCCAGTACTTC
TRBD1,TRBV25-1,NA,TRBJ2-2,CASSATGVYGELFF,TGTGCCAGCAGTGCCACAGGGGTATACGGGGAGCTGTTTTTT
NA,TRBV6-5,NA,TRBJ1-2,CASSYGTLSFYTF,TGTGCCAGCAGTTACGGGACACTCTCTTTTTACACCTTC
NA,TRBV30,NA,TRBJ1-2,CAWRDSGPGYTF,TGTGCCTGGAGGGACAGTGGGCCTGGCTACACCTTC
NA,TRBV25-1,NA,TRBJ1-2,CASSDASRMDGYTF,TGTGCCAGCAGTGATGCGTCCAGGATGGACGGCTACACCTTC
NA,TRBV4-1,NA,TRBJ1-2,CASSQDKAAWNYGYTF,TGCGCCAGCAGCCAAGATAAGGCAGCCTGGAACTATGGCTACACCTTC
TRBD2,TRBV6-5,NA,TRBJ2-3,CASSYRAGASRDTQYF,TGTGCCAGCAGTTACAGAGCGGGGGCATCTAGGGATACGCAGTATTTT
NA,TRBV10-3,NA,TRBJ2-3,CAISVEADTQYF,TGTGCCATCAGTGTGGAGGCAGATACGCAGTATTTT
TRBD1,TRBV4-3,NA,TRBJ1-2,CASSQQGRGRNYGYTF,TGCGCCAGCAGCCAACAAGGCAGGGGGCGAAACTATGGCTACACCTTC
NA,TRBV10-3,NA,TRBJ1-2,CAISSDGGAGYGYTF,TGTGCCATCAGTTCTGACGGCGGTGCTGGGTATGGCTACACCTTC
TRBD1,TRBV30,NA,TRBJ1-3,CAWSAQGLGNTIYF,TGTGCCTGGAGCGCACAGGGGCTTGGAAACACCATATATTTT
TRBD2,TRBV7-9,NA,TRBJ2-1,CASSLGTSGSHEQFF,TGTGCCAGCAGCCTCGGGACTAGCGGGAGTCATGAGCAGTTCTTC
TRBD1,TRBV9,NA,TRBJ1-2,CASSAEVDRVGGYTF,TGTGCCAGCAGCGCCGAAGTGGACAGGGTCGGTGGCTACACCTTC
TRBD1,TRBV27,NA,TRBJ2-3,CASTLTGGDTQYF,TGTGCCAGCACTCTGACAGGGGGGGATACGCAGTATTTT
NA,TRBV4-3,NA,TRBJ2-7,CASSQDVRGNEQYF,TGCGCCAGCAGCCAAGATGTAAGGGGAAACGAGCAGTACTTC
NA,TRBV28,NA,TRBJ2-3,CASSPEGLSTDTQYF,TGTGCCAGCAGTCCAGAGGGGTTAAGCACAGATACGCAGTATTTT
TRBD2,TRBV28,NA,TRBJ2-7,CASTWGGRGAYEQYF,TGTGCCAGCACCTGGGGCGGGAGAGGGGCCTACGAGCAGTACTTC
TRBD2,TRBV6-1,NA,TRBJ2-2,CASRRASGTGELFF,TGTGCCAGCAGAAGGGCTAGCGGCACCGGGGAGCTGTTTTTT
NA,TRBV28,once,TRBJ2-7,CASSFRDTSIYEQYF,TGTGCCAGCAGTTTCCGGGACACCTCGATTTACGAGCAGTACTTC
TRBD1,TRBV6-5,NA,TRBJ2-1,CASSSTGTGGNEQFF,TGTGCCAGCAGTTCTACCGGGACAGGGGGCAATGAGCAGTTCTTC
NA,TRBV7-9,NA,TRBJ2-7,CASSLALGISYEQYF,TGTGCCAGCAGCTTAGCGCTTGGCATTTCCTACGAGCAGTACTTC
NA,TRBV7-2,once,TRBJ1-5,CASSLAGVGNQPQHF,TGTGCCAGCAGCTTAGCAGGGGTGGGCAATCAGCCCCAGCATTTT
TRBD2,TRBV6-1,NA,TRBJ2-1,CASSEVGAALAGRSTNEQFF,TGTGCCAGCAGTGAAGTGGGAGCAGCACTAGCGGGTCGGTCCACTAATGAGCAGTTCTTC
NA,TRBV5-6,NA,TRBJ2-7,CASSLGLAVTPYEQYF,TGTGCCAGCAGCTTGGGGTTAGCGGTTACGCCCTACGAGCAGTACTTC
NA,TRBV6-5,NA,TRBJ2-7,CASSPGAGSTYEQYF,TGTGCCAGCAGCCCTGGGGCCGGAAGTACCTACGAGCAGTACTTC
NA,TRBV7-8,NA,TRBJ1-1,CASSQRDPGTNTEAFF,TGTGCCAGCAGCCAAAGAGACCCAGGGACAAACACTGAAGCTTTCTTT
NA,TRBV19,NA,TRBJ1-5,CASTANWAQPQHF,TGTGCCAGTACCGCGAATTGGGCTCAGCCCCAGCATTTT
TRBD1,TRBV6-5,once,TRBJ2-3,CASSYYRGDTQYF,TGTGCCAGCAGTTACTACAGGGGGGATACGCAGTATTTT
NA,TRBV4-3,NA,TRBJ2-7,CASSQTLDYDYEQYF,TGCGCCAGCAGCCAGACCTTGGACTACGACTACGAGCAGTACTTC
TRBD2,TRBV4-3,NA,TRBJ2-3,CASSQDGLAGGRTDTQYF,TGCGCCAGCAGCCAAGATGGACTAGCGGGAGGCCGCACAGATACGCAGTATTTT
NA,TRBV4-1,NA,TRBJ2-1,CASSQVDIISYNEQFF,TGCGCCAGCAGCCAAGTGGACATCATCTCCTACAATGAGCAGTTCTTC
TRBD1,TRBV6-5,NA,TRBJ1-3,CASSGGGSGGNTIYF,TGTGCCAGCAGCGGAGGGGGCTCTGGCGGAAACACCATATATTTT